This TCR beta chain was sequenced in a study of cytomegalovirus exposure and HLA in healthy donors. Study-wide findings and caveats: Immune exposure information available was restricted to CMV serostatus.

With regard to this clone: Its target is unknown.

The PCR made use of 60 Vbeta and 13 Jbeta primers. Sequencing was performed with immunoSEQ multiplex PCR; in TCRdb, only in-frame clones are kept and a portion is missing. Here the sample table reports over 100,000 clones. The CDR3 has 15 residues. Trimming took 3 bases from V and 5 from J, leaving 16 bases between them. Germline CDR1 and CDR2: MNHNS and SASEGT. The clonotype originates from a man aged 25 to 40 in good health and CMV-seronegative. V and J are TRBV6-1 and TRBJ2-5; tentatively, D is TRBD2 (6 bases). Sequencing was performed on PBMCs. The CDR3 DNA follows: TGTGCCAGCAGTGATATGCTAGGAGGGGTGGAGACCCAGTACTTC. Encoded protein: CASSDMLGGVETQYF.